Listed below are T cell receptor beta chains from one sample, sequenced in a study of lymphopenia after photon versus proton radiotherapy. Method: immunoSEQ multiplex PCR; TCRdb's copy keeps in-frame clones and lacks some. The sample holds roughly 4,400 clones, around 69% seen once. This specimen consisted of peripheral blood, obtained from a patient treated with proton-based radiotherapy. These receptor sequences come from a man aged 80 or over with esophageal cancer. CDR3s include the opening cysteine and the closing phenylalanine or tryptophan. D genes are given only for firm matches. Clone size is given for some rows only: seen once, a few or many times, or a class if the clone is expanded.

NA TRBJ2-2 NA TRBV5-1 CASSPNSGTGELFF TGCGCCAGCAGCCCGAACTCGGGAACCGGGGAGCTGTTTTTT
NA TRBJ2-7 NA TRBV12-5 CASGPGALRGYEQYF TGTGCTAGTGGCCCCGGAGCCCTAAGGGGCTACGAGCAGTACTTC
NA TRBJ1-5 TRBD1 TRBV7-8 CASSRGGQSNQPQHF TGTGCCAGCAGCCGGGGGGGACAGAGCAATCAGCCCCAGCATTTT
NA TRBJ2-2 TRBD1 TRBV6-6 CASSFRQGFTGELFF TGTGCCAGCAGTTTCAGACAGGGTTTCACCGGGGAGCTGTTTTTT
once TRBJ2-2 NA TRBV7-2 CASSLATGELFF TGTGCCAGCAGCTTAGCCACCGGGGAGCTGTTTTTT
NA TRBJ1-4 TRBD1 TRBV6-6 CASSRRTGADEKLFF TGTGCCAGCAGTCGCCGGACAGGGGCGGATGAAAAACTGTTTTTT
NA TRBJ2-1 NA TRBV19 CASSPPPGQFF TGTGCCAGTAGTCCCCCCCCGGGGCAGTTCTTC
NA TRBJ2-3 NA TRBV4-1 CASSQRDFRTDTQYF TGCGCCAGCAGCCAACGGGACTTCAGAACAGATACGCAGTATTTT
NA TRBJ2-7 NA TRBV6-1 CASSGVGVVSYEQYF TGTGCCAGCAGTGGGGTAGGGGTAGTTTCCTACGAGCAGTACTTC
NA TRBJ1-1 NA TRBV11-2 CASSLEGWGTEAFF TGTGCCAGCAGCTTAGAGGGGTGGGGAACTGAAGCTTTCTTT
NA TRBJ2-7 TRBD2 TRBV6-6 CASSVAGGIYEQYF TGTGCCAGCAGTGTAGCGGGGGGGATATACGAGCAGTACTTC
few TRBJ1-1 NA TRBV19 CASSPYFAGVRTEAFF TGTGCCAGTAGTCCCTATTTCGCAGGGGTACGGACTGAAGCTTTCTTT
few TRBJ2-7 NA TRBV11-2 CASSLGGRYYEQYF TGTGCCAGCAGCTTAGGGGGGCGGTACTACGAGCAGTACTTC
NA TRBJ1-6 TRBD1 TRBV18 CASSTVGTENSPLHF TGTGCCAGCTCAACGGTCGGGACAGAAAATTCACCCCTCCACTTT
NA TRBJ1-6 TRBD1 TRBV27 CASSLRNRGQGNSPLHF TGTGCCAGCAGTTTGCGGAACAGGGGCCAGGGGAATTCACCCCTCCACTTT
NA TRBJ1-1 NA TRBV7-7 CASSFGENTEAFF TGTGCCAGCAGCTTTGGGGAGAACACTGAAGCTTTCTTT
NA TRBJ2-7 NA TRBV6-1 CASMPGRNSYEQYF TGTGCCAGCATGCCGGGACGGAACTCCTACGAGCAGTACTTC